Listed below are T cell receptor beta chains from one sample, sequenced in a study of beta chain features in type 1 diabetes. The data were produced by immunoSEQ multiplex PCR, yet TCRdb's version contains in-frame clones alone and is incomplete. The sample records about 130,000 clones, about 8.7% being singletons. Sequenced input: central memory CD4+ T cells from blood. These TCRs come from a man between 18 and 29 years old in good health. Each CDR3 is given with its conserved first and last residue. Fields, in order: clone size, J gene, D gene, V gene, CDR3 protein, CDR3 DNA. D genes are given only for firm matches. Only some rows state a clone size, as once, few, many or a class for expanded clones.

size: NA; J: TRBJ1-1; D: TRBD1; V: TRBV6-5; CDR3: CASSYGQVNTEAFF; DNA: TGTGCCAGCAGTTACGGACAGGTGAACACTGAAGCTTTCTTT
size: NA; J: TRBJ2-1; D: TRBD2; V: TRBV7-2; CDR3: CASSLEGGGAYNEQFF; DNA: TGTGCCAGCAGCTTAGAGGGCGGGGGGGCCTACAATGAGCAGTTCTTC
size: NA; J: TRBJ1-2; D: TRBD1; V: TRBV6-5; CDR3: CASSYSGRGRGYTF; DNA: TGTGCCAGCAGTTACTCAGGCAGGGGGCGAGGCTACACCTTC
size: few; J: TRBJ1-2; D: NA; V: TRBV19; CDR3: CASSINRDGYTF; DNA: TGTGCCAGTAGTATAAACAGGGATGGCTACACCTTC
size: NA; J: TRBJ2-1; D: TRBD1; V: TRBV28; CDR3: CASKPRTGDEQFF; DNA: TGTGCCAGCAAACCTCGGACAGGAGATGAGCAGTTCTTC
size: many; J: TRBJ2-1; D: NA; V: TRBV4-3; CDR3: CASSLAANNEQFF; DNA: TGCGCCAGCAGCCTAGCGGCCAACAATGAGCAGTTCTTC
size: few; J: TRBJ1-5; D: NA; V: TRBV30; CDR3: CAWSSEGFGNQPQHF; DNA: TGTGCCTGGAGTTCCGAGGGATTCGGCAATCAGCCCCAGCATTTT
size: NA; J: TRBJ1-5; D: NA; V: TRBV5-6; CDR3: CASTFNWGGPQHF; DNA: TGTGCCAGCACCTTTAATTGGGGGGGGCCCCAGCATTTT
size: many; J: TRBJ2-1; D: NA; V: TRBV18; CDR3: CASSPGADDQFF; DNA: TGTGCCAGCTCACCTGGGGCCGACGACCAGTTCTTC
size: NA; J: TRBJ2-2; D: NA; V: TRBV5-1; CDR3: CASSQTGTGELFF; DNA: TGCGCCAGCAGCCAAACAGGGACCGGGGAGCTGTTTTTT
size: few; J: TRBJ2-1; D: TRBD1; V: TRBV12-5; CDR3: CASGLVWDGTGGFNNEQFF; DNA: TGTGCTAGTGGTTTGGTATGGGACGGGACAGGGGGTTTTAACAATGAGCAGTTCTTC
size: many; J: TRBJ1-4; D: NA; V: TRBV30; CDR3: CAWSEGSEGEKLFF; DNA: TGTGCCTGGAGTGAAGGGAGTGAAGGGGAAAAACTGTTTTTT
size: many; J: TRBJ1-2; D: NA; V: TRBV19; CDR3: CASEQVNYGYTF; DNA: TGTGCCAGTGAACAGGTGAACTATGGCTACACCTTC
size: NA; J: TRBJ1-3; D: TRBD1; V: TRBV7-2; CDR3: CASSPSPQGATGNTIYF; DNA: TGTGCCAGCAGCCCATCCCCCCAGGGGGCGACCGGAAACACCATATATTTT
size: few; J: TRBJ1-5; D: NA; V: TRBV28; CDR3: CASSIQGGNQPQHF; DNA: TGTGCCAGCAGTATACAGGGTGGGAATCAGCCCCAGCATTTT
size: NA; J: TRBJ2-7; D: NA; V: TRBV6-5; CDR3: CASSYDIHEQYF; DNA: TGTGCCAGCAGTTACGACATCCACGAGCAGTACTTC
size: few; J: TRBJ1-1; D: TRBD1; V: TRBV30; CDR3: CAGKIGQALNTEAFF; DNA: TGTGCCGGGAAGATCGGACAGGCCTTAAACACTGAAGCTTTCTTT
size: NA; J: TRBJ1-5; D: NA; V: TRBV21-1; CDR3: CASSRVTGAGNQPQHF; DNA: TGTGCCAGCAGCAGAGTTACAGGGGCGGGCAATCAGCCCCAGCATTTT
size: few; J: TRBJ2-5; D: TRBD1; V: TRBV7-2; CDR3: CASSLGQGTQETQYF; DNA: TGTGCCAGCAGCTTGGGACAGGGGACTCAAGAGACCCAGTACTTC
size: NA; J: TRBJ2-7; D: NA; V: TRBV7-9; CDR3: CASSLAQGSGEQYF; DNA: TGTGCCAGCAGCTTAGCCCAGGGCAGTGGAGAGCAGTACTTC
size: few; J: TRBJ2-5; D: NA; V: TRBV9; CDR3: CASSYSPDSPGETQYF; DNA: TGTGCCAGCAGTTACTCCCCGGACTCTCCGGGGGAGACCCAGTACTTC
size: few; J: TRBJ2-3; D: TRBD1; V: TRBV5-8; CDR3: CASSFGQGSTDTQYF; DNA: TGTGCCAGCAGCTTCGGACAGGGAAGCACAGATACGCAGTATTTT
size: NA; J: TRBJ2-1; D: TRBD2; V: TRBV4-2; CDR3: CASSQEPHRRGAESSYNEQFF; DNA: TGTGCCAGCAGCCAAGAGCCCCACCGGCGGGGGGCGGAGAGCTCCTACAATGAGCAGTTCTTC
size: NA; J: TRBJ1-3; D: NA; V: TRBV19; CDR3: CASSISGGGNTIYF; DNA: TGTGCCAGTAGTATCTCAGGAGGTGGAAACACCATATATTTT
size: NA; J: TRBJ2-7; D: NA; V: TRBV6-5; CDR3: CASSPRGWEQYF; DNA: TGTGCCAGCAGTCCCAGGGGCTGGGAGCAGTACTTC
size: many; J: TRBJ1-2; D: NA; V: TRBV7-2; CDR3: CASSLGVRGYGYTF; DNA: TGTGCCAGCAGCTTAGGCGTCAGGGGCTATGGCTACACCTTC
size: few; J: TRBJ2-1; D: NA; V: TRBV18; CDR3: CASSPRSGVSSYNEQFF; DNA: TGTGCCAGCTCACCCCGATCCGGGGTTAGCTCCTACAATGAGCAGTTCTTC